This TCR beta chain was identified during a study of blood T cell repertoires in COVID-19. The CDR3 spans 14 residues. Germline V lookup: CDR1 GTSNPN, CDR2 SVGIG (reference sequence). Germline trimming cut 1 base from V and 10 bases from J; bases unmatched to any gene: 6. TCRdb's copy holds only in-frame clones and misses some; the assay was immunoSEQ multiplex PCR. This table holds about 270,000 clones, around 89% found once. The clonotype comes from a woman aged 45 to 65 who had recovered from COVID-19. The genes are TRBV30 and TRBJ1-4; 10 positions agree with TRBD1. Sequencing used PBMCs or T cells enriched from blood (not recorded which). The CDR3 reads CAWSEDRTGGKLFF. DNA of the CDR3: TGTGCCTGGAGTGAGGATAGGACAGGGGGAAAACTGTTTTTT.